This T cell receptor beta chain was recovered during a study of blood T cells in healthy people across ages. Findings and caveats of the study: Unknown CMV status may confound age-related changes in expanded clones.

For the second PCR, which ran for about 7 to 11 cycles, a sample-barcoded 5' primer and a J-beta primer mix were used. TCRdb called the 5' RACE reads again in MiXCR, with one record for every CDR3 protein. Among some 290,000 distinct CDR3 sequences, 27% were seen once, and the ten largest hold approximately 28%. Germline V gene data show CDR1 as LNHDA and CDR2 as SQIVND (reference sequence). The ends lost 6 bases at V and 7 bases at J; junction bases unmatched: 12. The CDR3 length is 15 residues. Individuals who donated were healthy Caucasians from Russia aged about 6 to 90. There were at least 5.5 micrograms of total RNA extracted from every sample. With respect to this clonotype: Its target is not known.

The sequence derives from a woman in her seventies in good health. Sample: blood. The rearrangement links TRBV19 to TRBJ2-4, with TRBD1 matching over 7 bases. CDR3 in DNA: TGTGCCAGTAGCACAATCAACAGGGGCGGGAACATTCAGTACTTC. Its translation: CASSTINRGGNIQYF.